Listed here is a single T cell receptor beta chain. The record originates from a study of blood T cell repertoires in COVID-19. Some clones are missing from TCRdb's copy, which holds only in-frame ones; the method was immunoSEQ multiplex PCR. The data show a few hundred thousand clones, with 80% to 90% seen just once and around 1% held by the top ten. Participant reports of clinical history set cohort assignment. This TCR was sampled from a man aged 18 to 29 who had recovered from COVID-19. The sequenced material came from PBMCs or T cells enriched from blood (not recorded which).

The CDR3 here is CASSPIPGQGVLGYTF. CDR3 coding DNA: TGTGCCAGCAGCCCAATACCGGGACAGGGGGTACTCGGCTACACCTTC. The J gene is TRBJ1-2, the V gene TRBV9; 11 nucleotides agree with TRBD1. The junction had 13 bases not matched to a gene; V was cut back by 4 bases and J by 8 bases. This CDR3 comprises 16 residues. Germline V gene sequence: CDR1 SGDLS, CDR2 YYNGEE.